A single T cell receptor (beta chain) is shown here with its context. The CDR3 covers 14 residues. V shed 8 bases and J shed 4 bases, with 12 bases lying between them. Germline V gene sequence: CDR1 MGHDK, CDR2 SYGVNS. Primed by a sample-barcoded 5' primer and a J-beta primer mix, a second PCR proceeded for about 7 to 11 cycles. TCRdb reanalysed the 5' RACE reads using MiXCR and keeps one entry per CDR3 protein. The sample records about 770,000 distinct CDR3 sequences, under 55% being singletons. The data stem from a study of blood T cells in healthy people across ages. This receptor was obtained from a man aged 60 to 75 in good health. The genes are TRBV25-1 and TRBJ1-6; TRBD1 might be the D (5 bases). The sample was blood. CDR3 nucleotide sequence: TGTGCCAGCGGCCCCGGGGGATATAATTCACCCCTCCACTTT. Protein product: CASGPGGYNSPLHF.